One and the same sample provided the 20 T cell receptor beta chains below, sequenced in a study of shared clonotypes between healthy human individuals. The protocol was immunoSEQ multiplex PCR, while the TCRdb copy is restricted to in-frame clones and leaves out a portion. The table lists more than 550,000 clones, about 92% of them singletons. Material for sequencing was memory CD8+ T cells from PBMCs. The subset was: CD45RO+ cells pooled with CCR7-negative TemRA cells. The receptors here all came from a man younger than 30 in good health. Some clones in this sample may be carry-over from other donors' samples.

The V gene is TRBV5-1, the J gene TRBJ2-7; possible D gene TRBD1, 5 bases. The CDR3 is 16 amino acids. Looked up from germline, CDR1 is SGHRS and CDR2 is YFSETQ. V was cut by 4 bases and J by 6 bases, with 23 bases left in between. CDR3 sequence: CASSPIISTDVGEQYF. In DNA, the CDR3 is TGCGCCAGCAGCCCAATCATTTCGACAGATGTGGGCGAGCAGTACTTC.

This clone was seen many times. The chain uses TRBV7-2 and TRBJ1-1; 8 bases agree with TRBD1. V gave up 5 bases and J gave up 3 bases; unmatched junction bases: 5. Germline CDR1 and CDR2: SGHTA and FQGNSA. The CDR3 loop spans 14 amino acids. The CDR3: CASSAAGGYTEAFF. The CDR3 DNA reads as TGTGCCAGCAGCGCCGCAGGGGGCTACACTGAAGCTTTCTTT. Variable domain in full (rest from reference TRBV7-2 and TRBJ1-1): GAGVSQSPSNKVTEKGKDVELRCDPISGHTALYWYRQSLGQGLEFLIYFQGNSAPDKSGLPSDRFSAERTGGSVSTLTIQRTQQEDSAVYLCASSAAGGYTEAFFGQGTRLTVV.

The V call is TRBV5-6, the J call TRBJ1-1; 8 nucleotides match TRBD1. Trimming cost V 2 bases and J 4 bases; bases outside gene matches: 10. Germline values: CDR1 SGHDT, CDR2 YYEEEE. The CDR3 has 16 amino acids. CDR3 DNA sequence: TGTGCCAGCAGCTTACAATCAGGGGGCTGGTCCACTGAAGCTTTCTTT. As protein: CASSLQSGGWSTEAFF.

V gene TRBV5-4 combines with J gene TRBJ1-2; 9 bases align to TRBD1. The CDR3 extends over 17 amino acids. Trimming took 0 bases from V and 1 from J; bases not matched to a gene: 7. Germline V gives CDR1 SGHNT, CDR2 YYREEE (reference sequence). The CDR3 DNA is TGTGCCAGCAGCTTGGGATTACAGGGGGCTTTTAACTATGGCTACACCTTC. The encoded protein is CASSLGLQGAFNYGYTF.

V gene TRBV13 combines with J gene TRBJ2-1; D possibly matches TRBD1 or TRBD2 (6 bases each). V was pared by 5 bases and J by 7 bases, with 12 bases between. The CDR3 is 13 residues long. Per the germline V gene, CDR1 is PRHDT and CDR2 is FYEKMQ (reference sequence). CDR3 region: CASSRGQKNEQFF. CDR3 nucleotide sequence: TGTGCCAGCAGCCGGGGGCAGAAAAATGAGCAGTTCTTC.

V usage is TRBV7-9 and J usage is TRBJ2-2, with D possibly called TRBD1 or TRBD2 (5 bases each). The CDR3 is made up of 18 amino acids. Trimming removed 1 base from V and 1 base from J, with 16 bases in between. Germline CDR1 and CDR2: SEHNR and FQNEAQ (reference sequence). DNA of the CDR3: TGTGCCAGCAGCTTAGAATACATGGGGGTCCTGAACACCGGGGAGCTGTTTTTT. This translates into CASSLEYMGVLNTGELFF.

The gene calls are TRBV9 and TRBJ2-7; D may be TRBD1 (5 bases). The CDR3 sequence is 13 residues long. CDR1 SGDLS and CDR2 YYNGEE come from the germline V gene. With 0 bases removed from V and 3 bases from J, the gap between germline ends came to 7 bases. CDR3 protein: CASSVAGIYEQYF. CDR3 in DNA: TGTGCCAGCAGCGTAGCAGGGATCTACGAGCAGTACTTC.

As to this clone: Distinct nucleotide sequences in the sample also encode this CDR3. The chain is built from TRBV29-1 and TRBJ2-1; TRBD1 matches 8 bases. Per the germline V gene, CDR1 is SQVTM and CDR2 is ANQGSEA. Unmatched junction bases numbered 3, after V lost 1 base and J lost 4 bases. The CDR3 length is 14 residues. The DNA for the CDR3 is TGCAGCGTTGAAGGACAGGGGTCTTACAATGAGCAGTTCTTC. Translated: CSVEGQGSYNEQFF.

The CDR3 nucleotides are TGTGCCAGCAAGGACCCCGGGACTAGCGGTGGCGAGCAGTACTTC. It codes for CASKDPGTSGGEQYF. The rearrangement links TRBV2 to TRBJ2-7, with TRBD2 identical over 11 bases. Germline CDR1 reads SNHLY; CDR2 reads FYNNEI. The CDR3 totals 15 residues. V lost 7 bases to trimming and J lost 6 bases; unmatched junction nucleotides: 11.

V is TRBV7-9 and J is TRBJ2-7, with unresolved D. The CDR3 is made up of 14 amino acids. Germline-derived CDR1 and CDR2 are SEHNR and FQNEAQ (reference sequence). The V gene lost 1 base and the J gene lost 1 base, with 8 bases spanning the gap. CDR3 residues: CASSLERMSYEQYF. For the CDR3, the DNA is TGTGCCAGCAGCTTAGAACGGATGTCCTACGAGCAGTACTTC.

The chain employs TRBV19 and TRBJ1-4; D unresolved. V lost 2 bases and J lost 4, with 11 bases in between. CDR3 length equals 15 residues. The germline V gene has CDR1 LNHDA and CDR2 SQIVND (reference sequence). CDR3 nucleotide sequence: TGTGCCAGTAGTATATCGGCAGTCTATAATGAAAAACTGTTTTTT. This codes for CASSISAVYNEKLFF.

The chain employs TRBV27 and TRBJ1-1; unclear D gene. Germline CDR1 MNHEY, CDR2 SMNVEV (reference sequence). This CDR3 is built from 14 residues. V gave up 1 base and J gave up 1 base, with 7 bases separating them. The DNA of the CDR3 is TGTGCCAGCAGTTTATGGGCAGGGAACACTGAAGCTTTCTTT. This gives the protein CASSLWAGNTEAFF.

The rearrangement joins TRBV6-5 to TRBJ1-1; D remains ambiguous. The CDR3 has 12 amino acids. Between the trimmed V and J ends, which lost 6 bases and 5 bases, there was a span of 10 bases. The germline V gene encodes CDR1 MNHEY and CDR2 SVGAGI. The CDR3 DNA sequence: TGTGCCAGCAGCCCGGTGCGGACTGAAGCTTTCTTT. Its protein is CASSPVRTEAFF.

The chain employs TRBV5-6 and TRBJ2-5; 11 bases are a match to TRBD2. The assigned J gene may be wrong: the sequence end matches TRBJ2-7 better. The germline CDR1 and CDR2 sequences are SGHDT and YYEEEE. CDR3 length: 15 residues. In DNA, the CDR3 is TGTGCCAGCAGCCCAGGTTCTAGCGGGAGGAACGAGCAGTACTTC. It codes for CASSPGSSGRNEQYF.

The rearrangement uses TRBV11-2 and TRBJ2-1, with a tentative D call TRBD2 (6 bases). The CDR3 covers 17 residues. From germline, CDR1 is SGHAT and CDR2 FQNNGV. Trimming left V 0 bases short and J 0 bases short, with 12 bases between. The CDR3 sequence: CASSLDHGRGSYNEQFF. In DNA form, the CDR3 reads TGTGCCAGCAGCTTAGATCACGGGCGGGGCTCCTACAATGAGCAGTTCTTC.

As to this clone: Other DNA sequences in the sample encode the same CDR3. DNA of the CDR3: TGTGCCAGCAGCGTAGGTAGAGGCTCCTACAATGAGCAGTTCTTC. Protein product: CASSVGRGSYNEQFF. V is TRBV9 and J is TRBJ2-1; D is unresolved. The CDR3 is made up of 15 amino acids. V lost 0 bases to trimming and J lost 0 bases, with 7 bases between them. Germline V gives CDR1 SGDLS, CDR2 YYNGEE.

This clone was recorded once. The chain employs TRBV2 and TRBJ1-4; 8 nucleotides match TRBD1. Germline-derived CDR1 and CDR2 are SNHLY and FYNNEI. The J segment lost 2 bases and the V segment lost 4 bases, leaving 6 bases of the junction unmatched. The CDR3 length is 16 residues. CDR3 bases: TGTGCCAGCAGTGTTGAACAGGGGGAGACTAATGAAAAACTGTTTTTT. Protein product: CASSVEQGETNEKLFF.

J is TRBJ2-3 and V is TRBV9; D possibly uses TRBD1 or TRBD2 (6 bases each). Germline loops: CDR1 SGDLS, CDR2 YYNGEE. The V gene lost 3 bases and the J gene lost 5 bases, with 16 bases spanning the gap. This CDR3 has 15 residues. The CDR3 loop is CASSAQGRRVDTQYF. Here the CDR3 DNA reads TGTGCCAGCAGCGCTCAGGGGAGGCGGGTAGATACGCAGTATTTT.

The chain joins TRBV28 to TRBJ2-7; 7 positions agree with TRBD2. The CDR3 is 20 residues long. Germline values: CDR1 MDHEN, CDR2 SYDVKM. V shed 6 bases, J shed 0 bases, and the junction held 23 bases outside the gene matches. CDR3 in amino acids: CASSPFGPRTSEKTSYEQYF. The CDR3 DNA reads TGTGCCAGCAGCCCCTTTGGTCCAAGAACTAGCGAAAAAACCTCCTACGAGCAGTACTTC.

The rearrangement links TRBV18 to TRBJ2-7; TRBD1 might be the D (5 bases). CDR3 size: 14 residues. Trimming cost V 2 bases and J 5 bases, with 13 bases left between them. Per germline, CDR1 KGHSH and CDR2 LQKENI. Written as DNA, the CDR3 is TGTGCCAGCTCACCAGCGGTCAGGGTAGACGAGCAGTACTTC. This codes for CASSPAVRVDEQYF.